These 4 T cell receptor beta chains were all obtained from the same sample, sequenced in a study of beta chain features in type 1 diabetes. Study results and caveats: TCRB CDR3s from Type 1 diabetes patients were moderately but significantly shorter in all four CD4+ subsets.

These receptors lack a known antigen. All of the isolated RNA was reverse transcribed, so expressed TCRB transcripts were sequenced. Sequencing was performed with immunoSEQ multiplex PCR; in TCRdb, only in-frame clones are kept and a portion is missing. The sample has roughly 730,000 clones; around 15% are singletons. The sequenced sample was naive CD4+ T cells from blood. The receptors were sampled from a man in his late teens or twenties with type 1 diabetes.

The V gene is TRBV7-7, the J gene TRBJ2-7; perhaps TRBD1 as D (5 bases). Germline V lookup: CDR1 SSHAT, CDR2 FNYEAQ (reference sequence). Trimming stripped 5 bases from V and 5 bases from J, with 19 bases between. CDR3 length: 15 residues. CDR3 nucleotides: TGTGCCAGCAGCCTTAGGGATGCAGGGCCCCACGAGCAGTACTTC. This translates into CASSLRDAGPHEQYF.

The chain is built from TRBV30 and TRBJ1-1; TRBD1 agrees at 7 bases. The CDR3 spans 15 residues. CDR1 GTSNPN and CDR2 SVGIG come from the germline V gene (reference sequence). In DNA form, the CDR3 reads TGTGCAGGAGTAGACAGGGTGAGTGGCGGCACTGAAGCTTTCTTT. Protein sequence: CAGVDRVSGGTEAFF.

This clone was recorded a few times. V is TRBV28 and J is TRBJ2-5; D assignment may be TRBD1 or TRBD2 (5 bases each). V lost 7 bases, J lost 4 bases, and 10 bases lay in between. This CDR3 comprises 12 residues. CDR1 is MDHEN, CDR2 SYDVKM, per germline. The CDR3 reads CASNFGGETQYF. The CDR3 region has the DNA TGTGCCAGCAACTTTGGGGGAGAGACCCAGTACTTC.

The CDR3 sequence is CASSLGSGNQETQYF. CDR3 DNA sequence: TGTGCCAGCAGCTTAGGATCGGGGAACCAAGAGACCCAGTACTTC. The chain couples TRBV7-9 to TRBJ2-5; D is possibly TRBD2 (5 bases). Germline loops: CDR1 SEHNR, CDR2 FQNEAQ (reference sequence). This CDR3 comprises 15 residues. V lost 1 base to trimming and J lost 0 bases, with 9 bases between them.